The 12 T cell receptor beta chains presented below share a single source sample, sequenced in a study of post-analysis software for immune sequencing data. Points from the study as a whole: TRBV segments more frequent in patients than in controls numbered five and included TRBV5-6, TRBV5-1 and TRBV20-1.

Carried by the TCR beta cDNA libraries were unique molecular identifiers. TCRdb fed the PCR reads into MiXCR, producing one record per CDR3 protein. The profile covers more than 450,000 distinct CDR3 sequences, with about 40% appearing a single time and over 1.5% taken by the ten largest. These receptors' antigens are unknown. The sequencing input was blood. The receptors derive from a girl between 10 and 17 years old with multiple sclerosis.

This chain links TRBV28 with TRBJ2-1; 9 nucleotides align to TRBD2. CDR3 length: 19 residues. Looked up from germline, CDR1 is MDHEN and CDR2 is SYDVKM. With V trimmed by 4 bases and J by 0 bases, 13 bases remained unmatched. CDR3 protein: CASSSLPGLAVSSYNEQFF. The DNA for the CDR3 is TGTGCCAGCAGTTCCCTGCCGGGACTAGCTGTTAGCTCCTACAATGAGCAGTTCTTC.

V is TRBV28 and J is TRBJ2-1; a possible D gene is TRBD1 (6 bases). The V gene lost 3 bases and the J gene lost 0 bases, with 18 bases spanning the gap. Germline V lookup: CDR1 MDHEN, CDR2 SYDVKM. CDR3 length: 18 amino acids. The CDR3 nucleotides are TGTGCCAGCAGTTTTTGGGGGCCCCGATCCCTCTCCTACAATGAGCAGTTCTTC. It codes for CASSFWGPRSLSYNEQFF.

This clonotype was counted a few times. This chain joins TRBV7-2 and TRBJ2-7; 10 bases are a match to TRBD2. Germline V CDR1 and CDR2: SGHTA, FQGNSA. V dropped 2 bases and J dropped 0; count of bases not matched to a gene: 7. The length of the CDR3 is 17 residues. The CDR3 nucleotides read TGTGCCAGCAGCTTATGGCTAGCGGGGGAACTCTCCTACGAGCAGTACTTC. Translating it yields CASSLWLAGELSYEQYF.

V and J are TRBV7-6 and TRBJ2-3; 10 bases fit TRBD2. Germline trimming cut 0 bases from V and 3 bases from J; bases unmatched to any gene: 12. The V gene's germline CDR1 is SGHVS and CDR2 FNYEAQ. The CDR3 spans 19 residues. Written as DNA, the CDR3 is TGTGCCAGCAGCTTAGCCTCCATCAAGCGGGGGGGCCTTACAGATACGCAGTATTTT. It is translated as CASSLASIKRGGLTDTQYF.

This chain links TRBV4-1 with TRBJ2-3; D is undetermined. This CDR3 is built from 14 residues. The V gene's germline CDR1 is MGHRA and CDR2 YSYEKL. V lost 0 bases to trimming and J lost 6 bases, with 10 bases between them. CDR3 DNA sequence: TGCGCCAGCAGCCAAGATCTGACTTCCGATACGCAGTATTTT. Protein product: CASSQDLTSDTQYF.

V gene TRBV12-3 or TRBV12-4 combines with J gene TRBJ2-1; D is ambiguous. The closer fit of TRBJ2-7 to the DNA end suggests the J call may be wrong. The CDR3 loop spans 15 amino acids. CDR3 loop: CASRVARSSYNEQYF. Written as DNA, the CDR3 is TGTGCCAGCAGGGTTGCACGAAGCTCCTACAATGAGCAGTACTTC.

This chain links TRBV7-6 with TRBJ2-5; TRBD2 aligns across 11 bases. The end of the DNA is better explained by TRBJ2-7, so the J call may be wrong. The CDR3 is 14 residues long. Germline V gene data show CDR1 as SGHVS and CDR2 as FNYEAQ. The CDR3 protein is CASRLLAGVGEQYF. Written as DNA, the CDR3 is TGTGCCAGCAGGTTACTAGCGGGAGTCGGCGAGCAGTACTTC.

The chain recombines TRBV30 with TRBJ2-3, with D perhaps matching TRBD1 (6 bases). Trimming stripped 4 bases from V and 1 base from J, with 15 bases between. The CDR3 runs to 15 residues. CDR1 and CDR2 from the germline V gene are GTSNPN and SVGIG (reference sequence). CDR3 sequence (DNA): TGTGCCTGGACCAAGGGGGTAGGGGGCACAGATACGCAGTATTTT. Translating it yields CAWTKGVGGTDTQYF.

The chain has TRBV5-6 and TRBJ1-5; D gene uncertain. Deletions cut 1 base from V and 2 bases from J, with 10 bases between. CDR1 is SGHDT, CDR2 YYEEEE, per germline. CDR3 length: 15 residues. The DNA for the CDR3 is TGTGCCAGCAGCTTGAGGTTTGGAGGCAATCAGCCCCAGCATTTT. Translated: CASSLRFGGNQPQHF.

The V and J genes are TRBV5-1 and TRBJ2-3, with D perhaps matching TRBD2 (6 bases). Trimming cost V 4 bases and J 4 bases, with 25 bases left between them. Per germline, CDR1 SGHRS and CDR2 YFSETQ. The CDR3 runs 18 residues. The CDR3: CASSTLGAGQTSPDTQYF. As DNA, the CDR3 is TGCGCCAGCAGCACCCTCGGAGCGGGCCAAACCTCCCCAGATACGCAGTATTTT.

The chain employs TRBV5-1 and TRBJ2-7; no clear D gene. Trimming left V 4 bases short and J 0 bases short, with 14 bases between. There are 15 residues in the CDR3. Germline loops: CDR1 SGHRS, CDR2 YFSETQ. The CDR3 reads CASSVTPLSSYEQYF. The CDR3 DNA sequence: TGCGCCAGCAGCGTTACTCCGCTTAGCTCCTACGAGCAGTACTTC.

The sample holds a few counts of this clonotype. In nucleotides, the CDR3 is TGTGCCAGCACCACTACCGAGGGGACAGATACGCAGTATTTT. It is translated as CASTTTEGTDTQYF. This chain links TRBV12-3 or TRBV12-4 with TRBJ2-3, with D tentatively TRBD1 or TRBD2 (5 bases each). Trimming cost V 7 bases and J 3 bases, with 14 bases left between them. The CDR3 length is 14 residues.